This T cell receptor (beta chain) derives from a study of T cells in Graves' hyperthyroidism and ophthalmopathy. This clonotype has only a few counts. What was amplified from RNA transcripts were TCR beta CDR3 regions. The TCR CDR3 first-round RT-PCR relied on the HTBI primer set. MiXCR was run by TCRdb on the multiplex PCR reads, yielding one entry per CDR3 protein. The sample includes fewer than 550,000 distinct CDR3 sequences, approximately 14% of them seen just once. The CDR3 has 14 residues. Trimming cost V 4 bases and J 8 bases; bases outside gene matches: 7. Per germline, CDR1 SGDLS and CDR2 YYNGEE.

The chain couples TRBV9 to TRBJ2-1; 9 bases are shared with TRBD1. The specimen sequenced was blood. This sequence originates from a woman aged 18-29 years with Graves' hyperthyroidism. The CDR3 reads CASSPPGQGYEQFF. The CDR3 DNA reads TGTGCCAGCAGCCCCCCGGGACAGGGTTATGAGCAGTTCTTC.